The 29 T cell receptor beta chains presented below share a single source sample, sequenced in a study of CD8 T cells in ankylosing spondylitis. Antigens of these TCRs are unknown. Findings of the study overall: Characteristic of ankylosing spondylitis blood, it appeared, was a TCR beta motif comprising fewer than 10 highly homologous variants.

MiXCR was run by TCRdb on the 5' RACE reads, yielding one entry per CDR3 protein. The table lists over 450,000 distinct CDR3 sequences, approximately 11% of them singletons, with approximately 6.3% in the top ten. Sequencing used blood, either unsorted or a sorted T cell fraction (not recorded which). These receptors all stem from a male donor with ankylosing spondylitis.

The V and J genes are TRBV20-1 and TRBJ2-5; TRBD1 aligns across 7 bases. Trimming removed 5 bases from V and 2 bases from J; junction bases left unmatched: 11. CDR3 length equals 15 residues. In germline, CDR1 is DFQATT, CDR2 SNEGSKA (reference sequence). Here the CDR3 reads CSAPPWQGVQETQYF. The CDR3 bases are TGCAGTGCTCCCCCGTGGCAGGGGGTTCAAGAGACCCAGTACTTC.

This clonotype was seen repeatedly, ten times or more. This chain joins TRBV12-3 or TRBV12-4 and TRBJ2-1; no reliable D call. This CDR3 is built from 15 residues. Trimming stripped 3 bases from V and 8 bases from J, with 17 bases between. The CDR3 nucleotides read TGTGCCAGCAGTTTTGGGGTAGCAGTGTACGATGAGCAGTTCTTC. It yields the protein CASSFGVAVYDEQFF.

This clonotype was found many times. J is TRBJ1-4 and V is TRBV7-9; D may be TRBD1 (5 bases). CDR1 and CDR2 from the germline V gene are SEHNR and FQNEAQ (reference sequence). The CDR3 loop spans 16 amino acids. V was trimmed by 0 bases and J by 8 bases, leaving 16 bases between them. The CDR3 coding sequence is TGTGCCAGCAGCTTAGCGGTTGTTCAGGGAGAAGAAAAACTGTTTTTT. This gives the protein CASSLAVVQGEEKLFF.

This rearrangement joins TRBV18 to TRBJ2-1; D not certain. Per the germline V gene, CDR1 is KGHSH and CDR2 is LQKENI. V lost 6 bases to trimming and J lost 0 bases, with 12 bases between them. There are 15 residues in the CDR3. The CDR3 spells CASSRDISSYNEQFF. The CDR3 DNA sequence: TGTGCCAGCTCCCGAGACATCAGCTCCTACAATGAGCAGTTCTTC.

This clonotype has just a few counts. This sequence joins TRBV29-1 and TRBJ2-3; tentatively, D is TRBD1 (6 bases). The CDR3 contains 14 residues. Germline CDR1 and CDR2: SQVTM and ANQGSEA. Between the trimmed V and J ends, which lost 8 bases and 0 bases, there was a span of 15 bases. CDR3: CSSTGISSTDTQYF. The CDR3 DNA is TGCAGCTCCACAGGGATTTCTAGCACAGATACGCAGTATTTT.

This clonotype was seen only a few times. V usage is TRBV4-1 and J usage is TRBJ2-7, with D perhaps TRBD1 (5 bases). CDR1 is MGHRA and CDR2 is YSYEKL in the germline V gene. This CDR3 has 13 amino acids. V gave up 3 bases and J gave up 3 bases, with 9 bases separating them. The CDR3 sequence is CASSHRQNYEQYV. In DNA, the CDR3 is TGCGCCAGCAGCCACCGACAGAACTACGAGCAGTACGTC.

The rearrangement uses TRBV11-2 and TRBJ2-3, with 13 bases that match TRBD2. CDR1 and CDR2 from the germline V gene are SGHAT and FQNNGV. Unmatched junction bases numbered 20, after V lost 6 bases and J lost 2 bases. This CDR3 is 21 amino acids long. Written as DNA, the CDR3 is TGTGCCAGCAGGCGGCGGGCTCCGACTAGCGGGAGGCCGCCGTACACAGATACGCAGTATTTT. Translated: CASRRRAPTSGRPPYTDTQYF.

This clonotype appeared a few times. The V call is TRBV5-5, the J call TRBJ2-3; maybe TRBD1 (5 bases). V was cut by 0 bases and J by 2 bases, with 13 bases left in between. The CDR3 runs to 16 residues. Germline loops: CDR1 SGHKS, CDR2 YYEKEE (reference sequence). The DNA for the CDR3 is TGTGCCAGCAGCTTGGGACAGACGCTATTCACAGATACGCAGTATTTT. This translates into CASSLGQTLFTDTQYF.

The V call is TRBV3-1, the J call TRBJ1-1; D unclear. There are 14 residues in the CDR3. The germline V gene encodes CDR1 LGHDT and CDR2 YNNKEL (reference sequence). Deletions cut 2 bases from V and 2 bases from J, with 9 bases between. The CDR3 coding sequence is TGTGCCAGCAGCCAAAGTGAAGGAAACACTGAAGCTTTCTTT. It encodes CASSQSEGNTEAFF.

The chain carries TRBV15 and TRBJ2-1, with TRBD2 as a possible D gene (7 bases). Trimming left V 1 base short and J 3 bases short, with 13 bases between. The germline gives CDR1 LNHNV, CDR2 YYDKDF (reference sequence). The CDR3 is 16 amino acids. The CDR3 protein is CATSRGRGGLYNEQFF. The CDR3 DNA follows: TGTGCCACCAGCAGAGGGAGGGGGGGCCTCTACAATGAGCAGTTCTTC.

This clonotype was detected many times. Because the CDR3's place on the DNA is in doubt, the DNA is left out and the CDR3 is given as listed by TCRdb. The V call is TRBV12-3 or TRBV12-4, the J call TRBJ2-7; TRBD1, as called in the table, went unchecked against the DNA. The CDR3 spans 12 residues, counting both ends. Here the CDR3 reads CASSFGPGEQYV.

V gene TRBV7-9 combines with J gene TRBJ2-2, with a possible D match to TRBD1 (9 bases). This CDR3 is built from 13 residues. Germline V gene sequence: CDR1 SEHNR, CDR2 FQNEAQ (reference sequence). CDR3 nucleotides: TGTGCTAGCGGGACAGGGATCACCGGGGAGCTGTTTTTT. This gives the protein CASGTGITGELFF. Drawing the rest from reference TRBV7-9 and TRBJ2-2, the complete variable domain is DTGVSQNPRHKITKRGQNVTFRCDPISEHNRLYWYRQTLGQGPEFLTYFQNEAQLEKSRLLSDRFSAERPKGSFSTLEIQRTEQGDSAMYLCASGTGITGELFFGEGSRLTVL.

The CDR3 DNA reads as TGTGCCAGCAGTGCGGAGGCGCTGAGCAATGAGCAGTTCTTC. It is translated as CASSAEALSNEQFF. This chain links TRBV2 with TRBJ2-1; D is possibly TRBD2 (5 bases). With 4 bases removed from V and 6 bases from J, the gap between germline ends came to 13 bases. The CDR3 loop spans 14 amino acids. Germline CDR1 SNHLY, CDR2 FYNNEI.

This clonotype was found a few times. The rearrangement links TRBV5-4 to TRBJ2-3; D perhaps matches TRBD2 (6 bases). Germline values: CDR1 SGHNT, CDR2 YYREEE (reference sequence). Trimming took 7 bases from V and 4 from J, leaving 19 bases between them. The CDR3 totals 15 residues. The CDR3 sequence is CASRAGGSEADTQYF. CDR3 bases: TGTGCCAGCCGAGCGGGCGGCTCCGAGGCAGATACGCAGTATTTT. The whole variable domain, remainder taken from reference TRBV5-4 and TRBJ2-3, is ETGVTQSPTHLIKTRGQQVTLRCSSQSGHNTVSWYQQALGQGPQFIFQYYREEENGRGNFPPRFSGLQFPNYSSELNVNALELDDSALYLCASRAGGSEADTQYFGPGTRLTVL.

In its sample, this clonotype was seen a few times. The gene calls are TRBV20-1 and TRBJ2-1; D uncertain. In germline, CDR1 is DFQATT, CDR2 SNEGSKA (reference sequence). V lost 0 bases, J lost 0 bases, and 15 bases lay in between. The CDR3 loop spans 17 amino acids. CDR3 amino acids: CSARDPLPRSSYNEQFF. CDR3 coding DNA: TGCAGTGCTAGAGATCCCCTCCCCCGGAGCTCCTACAATGAGCAGTTCTTC.

The chain employs TRBV11-3 and TRBJ2-3; D gene uncertain. The CDR3 runs to 12 residues. Trimming stripped 6 bases from V and 6 bases from J, with 10 bases between. Germline CDR1 is SGHNT and CDR2 is YENEEA. CDR3 loop: CASSHNRDTQYF. CDR3 nucleotides: TGTGCCAGCAGTCATAATCGGGATACGCAGTATTTT.

Only a few counts were recorded for this clonotype. The V and J genes are TRBV9 and TRBJ2-2; D may be TRBD1 or TRBD2 (6 bases each). The CDR3 sequence is 17 residues long. V lost 7 bases, J lost 3 bases, and 22 bases lay in between. Germline values: CDR1 SGDLS, CDR2 YYNGEE. The DNA of the CDR3 is TGTGCCAGCGGCAAAGGGGGGCACCCAGAATACACCGGGGAGCTGTTTTTT. Its protein product is CASGKGGHPEYTGELFF. The full variable domain, in which reference TRBV9 and TRBJ2-2 provide the parts outside the CDR3, is DSGVTQTPKHLITATGQRVTLRCSPRSGDLSVYWYQQSLDQGLQFLIQYYNGEERAKGNILERFSAQQFPDLHSELNLSSLELGDSALYFCASGKGGHPEYTGELFFGEGSRLTVL.

CDR3 nucleotides: TGTGCCAGCAGCCAAGGCAGGATTCATAGAAACACCATATATTTT. Its translation is CASSQGRIHRNTIYF. The rearrangement links TRBV3-1 to TRBJ1-3, with D uncertain. The V and J ends lost 1 base and 5 bases respectively, with 12 bases between them. Germline V gene data show CDR1 as LGHDT and CDR2 as YNNKEL (reference sequence). The CDR3 spans 15 residues.

The chain has TRBV20-1 and TRBJ1-3, with D hard to call. The CDR3 has 11 residues. The V end lost 7 bases, the J end lost 4 bases, and 8 bases lay between the germline ends. Germline V gene lookup returns CDR1 DFQATT and CDR2 SNEGSKA (reference sequence). CDR3 protein: CSGAVGNTIYF. CDR3 in DNA: TGCAGTGGAGCTGTAGGAAACACCATATATTTT.

This clonotype has more than one count but fewer than ten. V gene TRBV27 combines with J gene TRBJ1-4; 8 positions agree with TRBD1. This CDR3 is built from 14 residues. Germline trimming cut 4 bases from V and 8 bases from J; bases unmatched to any gene: 6. Germline V gene lookup returns CDR1 MNHEY and CDR2 SMNVEV (reference sequence). In DNA form, the CDR3 reads TGTGCCAGCAGTTCAGGGGGCCGGCGGGAAAAACTGTTTTTT. It yields the protein CASSSGGRREKLFF.

This clonotype was seen at least ten times. The chain has TRBV12-3 or TRBV12-4 and TRBJ2-5; weak D call: TRBD1 (5 bases). The ends were cut back, 6 bases at V and 5 bases at J, with 13 bases in the middle. The CDR3 totals 13 residues. In nucleotides, the CDR3 is TGTGCCAGCAGCGTGGGCAGGGCTGAGACCCAGTACTTC. Translated, it gives CASSVGRAETQYF.

The CDR3 protein is CATSDSLATSYNEQFF. CDR3 coding DNA: TGTGCCACCAGTGATTCCCTAGCGACATCCTACAATGAGCAGTTCTTC. The genes are TRBV24-1 and TRBJ2-1, with D possibly matching TRBD2 (6 bases). The V and J ends lost 2 bases and 1 base respectively, with 11 bases between them. Looked up from germline, CDR1 is KGHDR and CDR2 is SFDVKD. The CDR3 is 16 amino acids.

The V gene is TRBV3-1, the J gene TRBJ1-2; possible D gene TRBD1, 5 bases. V lost 0 bases to trimming and J lost 8 bases, with 13 bases between them. Germline V CDR1 and CDR2: LGHDT, YNNKEL (reference sequence). The CDR3 runs 14 residues. The CDR3 bases are TGTGCCAGCAGCCAAGATACCCCTTGGGGGGGCTACACCTTC. Its protein product is CASSQDTPWGGYTF.

The V call is TRBV5-1, the J call TRBJ1-3; D unclear. With 6 bases removed from V and 0 bases from J, the gap between germline ends came to 19 bases. Looked up from germline, CDR1 is SGHRS and CDR2 is YFSETQ. This CDR3 region has 17 residues. The DNA of the CDR3 is TGCGCCAGCACCGCCTCGGTGGGAAGGAGCTCTGGAAACACCATATATTTT. It specifies CASTASVGRSSGNTIYF.

The rearrangement joins TRBV5-6 to TRBJ2-7; the match to TRBD1 covers 7 bases. The CDR3 extends over 14 amino acids. The V gene's germline CDR1 is SGHDT and CDR2 YYEEEE. Germline trimming cut 4 bases from V and 0 bases from J; bases unmatched to any gene: 4. This CDR3 is CASSPDRDSYEQYV. CDR3 DNA sequence: TGTGCCAGCAGCCCCGACAGGGACTCCTACGAGCAGTACGTC.

This clonotype occurred a few times. The chain joins TRBV6-2 or TRBV6-3 to TRBJ1-3; D uncertain. Germline CDR1 is MNHEY and CDR2 is SVGEGT. This CDR3 is built from 14 residues. Trimming removed 2 bases at V and 1 base at J, with 6 bases between. CDR3 in amino acids: CASSYDGSGNTIYF. The CDR3 DNA sequence: TGTGCCAGCAGTTACGATGGTTCTGGAAACACCATATATTTT.

This clonotype was counted a few times. V gene TRBV7-8 combines with J gene TRBJ2-1; 9 bases align to TRBD1. The germline V gene has CDR1 SGHVS and CDR2 FQNEAQ. Losses at the gene ends were 1 base for V and 7 bases for J; bases not matched to a gene: 8. CDR3 length equals 16 residues. CDR3 DNA: TGTGCCAGCAGCTTAGTGATGACAGGGGGTGGGAATGAGCAGTTCTTC. As protein: CASSLVMTGGGNEQFF.

The V call is TRBV5-1, the J call TRBJ1-5, with a weak D call TRBD1 (6 bases). The V gene's germline CDR1 is SGHRS and CDR2 YFSETQ. CDR3 size: 16 residues. Trimming cost V 4 bases and J 0 bases, with 14 bases left between them. The CDR3 nucleotides are TGCGCCAGCAGCCCCGGACAGCTATATAGCAATCAGCCCCAGCATTTT. Its protein is CASSPGQLYSNQPQHF.

The rearrangement uses TRBV15 and TRBJ2-1; D unresolved. Per the germline V gene, CDR1 is LNHNV and CDR2 is YYDKDF (reference sequence). V lost 1 base and J lost 6, with 16 bases in between. CDR3 length equals 16 residues. CDR3 DNA sequence: TGTGCCACCAGCAGAGGCCTGCCTGGGCCCGTCAATGAGCAGTTCTTC. Its protein is CATSRGLPGPVNEQFF.